This T cell receptor beta chain is from a study of response to subunit inactivated influenza vaccine (dated by TCRdb to 2017 to 2018). General notes on the study: The study used deep quantitative T cell receptor repertoire profiling to track responses to a trivalent subunit inactivated influenza vaccine. Study-level results and caveats: It was suggested by the authors that each seasonal influenza vaccination may recruit only a limited number of new T cells.

Worth noting for this clonotype: Its binding antigen is unknown. No much larger clone is present one base from it, and per-base qualities are unavailable.

Library preparation used RT-PCR. Instrument on record: Illumina HiSeq 2500. The raw public reads went through TCRdb reprocessing: fastp at Q25, MiXCR clone calling, in-frame beta chains kept. All rows with the same CDR3 protein become a single entry with the most common DNA and genes. Within this sample are about 570,000 distinct CDR3 sequences, with around 11% of them counted one time only. Of the sample, approximately 10% is held by the ten largest clones. CDR3 length: 16 amino acids, cysteine to phenylalanine. Solely the CDR3 DNA is kept, with 48 bases framed from the first base. The germline V gene gives CDR1 as ENHRY and CDR2 as SYGVKD. The V end loses 3 bases and the J end loses 4 bases, and a stretch of 13 bases separates them. The same sample was also used in a study of T cells expressing NK-cell markers. As that second study puts it: 5'RACE template switching, by which a universal primer site and unique molecular identifiers were added, was used to make TCR beta cDNA libraries. Seven or eight donors provided sorted CD3+CD56+NKG2C+, CD3+CD56+NKG2C- and CD3+CD56-NKG2C+ T-cell subsets, whose TCR beta-chain repertoires were profiled. Of the eight sequenced donors, seven were found to be HCMV-seropositive and one was found to be HCMV-seronegative. To restrict sorting to alphabetaTCR-expressing T cells, an anti-gammadeltaTCR antibody was added in several experiments. For five or six donors, the dominant CD3+CD56+NKG2C+ clonotypes were among the top 10 CD8+ clonotypes and accounted for roughly 1.0-7.5% of CD8+ T cells. Those dominant clonotypes were again the most abundant among CD3+CD56-NKG2C+ cells in several donors, at about 25-60.1%. Whether the expanded NKG2C-expressing T cell clones were specific for HCMV antigens was left unclear. All eight donors whose samples were sequenced were randomly selected healthy volunteers, three of them men and five women. HCMV serostatus was determined by detecting HCMV-specific IgG in serum with a commercial ELISA kit. Peripheral blood mononuclear cells were isolated from blood by Ficoll density gradient centrifugation. For five to seven donors, bulk peripheral blood T-cell repertoires were also sequenced from unsorted PBMC. cDNA synthesis was primed from the TCR beta constant segment, followed by two successive PCR amplification steps. Libraries were sequenced as 2 x 150 bp reads on Illumina HiSeq 2000/2500, MiSeq or NextSeq. MIGEC was used to demultiplex reads and group the reads by UMI, and MiTCR was used to assemble and quantify clonotypes. Only TCR cDNA sequences supported by at least two reads were kept to exclude erroneous sequences. The tcR package was used for downstream repertoire analysis, and clonotypes were matched between fractions using CDR3 nucleotide sequence together with V segment. VDJmatch was used to annotate antigen specificity against VDJdb, with one amino acid substitution allowed in CDR3.

The sequence is built from TRBV10-3 and TRBJ1-6; D gene: possibly TRBD1, on 5 matching bases. The specimen comprised PBMCs from blood, sampled on the day of vaccination. The origin of this receptor is a man aged 50-59 years who received an inactivated influenza vaccine. Donor details come from another sample of the same person, matched by shared clones. The nucleotide sequence reads TGTGCCATCAGTGACGACGGGGCTCGGTATAATTCACCCCTCCACTTT. Its translation is CAISDDGARYNSPLHF.